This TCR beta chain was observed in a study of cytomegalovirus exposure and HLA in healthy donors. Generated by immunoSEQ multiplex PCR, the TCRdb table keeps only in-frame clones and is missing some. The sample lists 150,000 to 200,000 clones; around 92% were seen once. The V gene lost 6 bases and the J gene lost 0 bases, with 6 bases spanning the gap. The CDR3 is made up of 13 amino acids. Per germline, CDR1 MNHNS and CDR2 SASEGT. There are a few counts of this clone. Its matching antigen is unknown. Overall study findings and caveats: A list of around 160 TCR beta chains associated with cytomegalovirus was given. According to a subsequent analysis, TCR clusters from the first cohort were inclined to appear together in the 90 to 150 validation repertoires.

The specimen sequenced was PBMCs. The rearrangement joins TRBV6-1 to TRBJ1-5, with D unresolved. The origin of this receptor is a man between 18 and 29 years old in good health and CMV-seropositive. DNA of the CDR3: TGTGCCAGCAGCCAGGATAGCAATCAGCCCCAGCATTTT. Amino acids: CASSQDSNQPQHF.